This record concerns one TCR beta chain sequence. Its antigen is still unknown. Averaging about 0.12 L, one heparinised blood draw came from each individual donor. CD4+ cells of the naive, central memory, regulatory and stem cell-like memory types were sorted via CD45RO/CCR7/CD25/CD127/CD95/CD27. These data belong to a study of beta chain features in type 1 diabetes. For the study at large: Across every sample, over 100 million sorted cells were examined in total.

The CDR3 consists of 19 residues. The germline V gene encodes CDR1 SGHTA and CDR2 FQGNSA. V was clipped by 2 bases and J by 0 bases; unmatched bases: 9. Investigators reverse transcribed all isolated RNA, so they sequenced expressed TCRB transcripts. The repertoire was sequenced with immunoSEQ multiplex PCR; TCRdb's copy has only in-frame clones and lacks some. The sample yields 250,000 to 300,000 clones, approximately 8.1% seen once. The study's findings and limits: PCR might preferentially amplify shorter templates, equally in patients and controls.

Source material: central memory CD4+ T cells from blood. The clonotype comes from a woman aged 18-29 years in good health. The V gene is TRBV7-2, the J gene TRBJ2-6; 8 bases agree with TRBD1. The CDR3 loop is CASSLTPGGFVSGANVLTF. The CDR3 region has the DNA TGTGCCAGCAGCTTAACCCCAGGGGGCTTCGTCTCTGGGGCCAACGTCCTGACTTTC.